This T cell receptor (beta chain) was captured by sequencing in a study of neurological immune-mediated disorders. V lost 5 bases and J 2 bases, leaving 16 bases between the germline ends. The germline V gene has CDR1 DFQATT and CDR2 SNEGSKA (reference sequence). The CDR3 runs to 14 residues. This clonotype came up many times. TCRdb reanalysed the 5' RACE reads using MiXCR and keeps one entry per CDR3 protein. The table has some 95,000 distinct CDR3 sequences, 3% to 4.5% seen once. This chain connects TRBV20-1 to TRBJ2-7; D uncertain. The sequence was collected from a woman aged 18-29 years with multiple sclerosis. The specimen was PBMCs. CDR3 sequence: CSASEGSTTYEQYF. In nucleotides, the CDR3 is TGCAGTGCTTCTGAAGGGTCGACCACCTACGAGCAGTACTTC.